The next 4 T cell receptor beta chains were all read from a single sample in a study of cytomegalovirus exposure and HLA in healthy donors. The PCR made use of 60 Vbeta and 13 Jbeta primers. Profiled with immunoSEQ multiplex PCR; TCRdb holds only in-frame clones, not every one. This table holds about 96,000 clones, under 85% found once. Source material: PBMCs. Receptors were obtained from a woman between 65 and 79 years old in good health and CMV-seropositive.

This clone has a handful of counts. The rearrangement links TRBV19 to TRBJ2-2; a weak D match, TRBD2 (7 bases). Trimming took 5 bases from V and 6 from J, leaving 16 bases between them. CDR3 length: 15 amino acids. CDR1 and CDR2 from the germline V gene are LNHDA and SQIVND (reference sequence). The CDR3, as DNA: TGTGCCAGTAGTGCCCGGGGGGCATCAGCCGGGGAGCTGTTTTTT. Encoded protein: CASSARGASAGELFF.

The gene calls are TRBV19 and TRBJ2-7, with D perhaps TRBD1 (7 bases). The CDR3 runs to 15 residues. The germline V gene encodes CDR1 LNHDA and CDR2 SQIVND (reference sequence). V lost 5 bases, J lost 0 bases, and 14 bases lay in between. CDR3 bases: TGTGCCAGTAGTCCCCAGGGGGGTTACTCCTACGAGCAGTACTTC. It codes for CASSPQGGYSYEQYF.

CDR3 loop: CASSLVGGLDSPLHF. CDR3 DNA sequence: TGTGCCAGCAGCTTAGTGGGGGGGTTGGATTCACCCCTCCACTTT. V and J are TRBV7-3 and TRBJ1-6; D is possibly TRBD1 (5 bases). The CDR3 is made up of 15 amino acids. CDR1 and CDR2 from the germline V gene are SGHTA and FQGTGA. V shed 2 bases and J shed 8 bases, with 13 bases lying between them.

This clone showed up just a few times. Here the CDR3 DNA reads TGTGCCAGCAGTCCAAATACTAGCGGGGGCCAGTATTTT. This gives the protein CASSPNTSGGQYF. The J gene is TRBJ2-3, the V gene TRBV6-1; TRBD2 matches at 11 bases. The ends lost 5 bases at V and 12 bases at J; junction bases unmatched: 7. Germline V gene lookup returns CDR1 MNHNS and CDR2 SASEGT. CDR3 length equals 13 residues.